The clone carrying this T cell receptor beta chain was seen a handful of times. Its specificity is not known. This entry comes from a study of identical twins. General study findings and limits: Alpha sequences out of frame and shared by twins had excess low generation probability.

TCRdb ran MiXCR on the 5' RACE reads and lists one entry per CDR3 protein. The table has some 210,000 distinct CDR3 sequences, around 15% seen once; the top ten hold roughly two fifths. V lost 4 bases and J lost 1, with 13 bases in between. The germline V gene has CDR1 SQVTM and CDR2 ANQGSEA. There are 14 residues in the CDR3. This same sample was also part of a study on T cells expressing NK-cell markers. From that second work: The eight sequenced donors comprised seven who were HCMV-seropositive and one who was seronegative. Topping the CD3+CD56-NKG2C+ fraction as well were these clonotypes, in a few donors.

The rearrangement uses TRBV29-1 and TRBJ1-1, with a weak D call TRBD1 (5 bases). The sequenced material came from CD8+ T cells sorted from blood. The origin of this receptor is a young woman in good health. CDR3 bases: TGCAGCGTTGTTGGGGCAGCAACGAACACTGAAGCTTTCTTT. Amino acid sequence: CSVVGAATNTEAFF.